The 7 T cell receptor beta chains reported below all come from one sample, sequenced in a study of control samples from healthy donors and cancer patients. Only in-frame clones appear in the TCRdb table, and some are missing; sequencing was by immunoSEQ multiplex PCR. The data hold approximately 52,000 clones, with 88% observed a single time. The sample taken for sequencing was blood. These receptors were obtained from a man aged 45-65 years in good health.

The V call is TRBV5-4, the J call TRBJ2-2; 10 positions match TRBD2. The V and J ends lost 1 base and 2 bases, in that order; junction bases with no gene match: 2. CDR3 size: 16 residues. Germline V CDR1 and CDR2: SGHNT, YYREEE (reference sequence). This CDR3 reads CASSLTSGKNTGELFF. CDR3 bases: TGTGCCAGCAGCTTGACTAGCGGGAAAAACACCGGGGAGCTGTTTTTT.

This rearrangement joins TRBV15 to TRBJ1-2; 7 bases line up with TRBD1. The CDR3 has 14 amino acids. In germline, CDR1 is LNHNV, CDR2 YYDKDF (reference sequence). The V segment lost 0 bases and the J segment 5 bases; nucleotides outside the gene matches: 3. The CDR3 is CATSREGGGYGYTF. CDR3 coding DNA: TGTGCCACCAGCAGAGAAGGGGGCGGGTATGGCTACACCTTC.

The chain links TRBV19 to TRBJ2-5; 10 bases match TRBD2. Unmatched junction bases numbered 10, after V lost 8 bases and J lost 4 bases. This CDR3 is 15 amino acids long. Germline-derived CDR1 and CDR2 are LNHDA and SQIVND (reference sequence). Written as DNA, the CDR3 is TGTGCCAGTTCTCCGGGACTAGCGACCCCAGAGACCCAGTACTTC. Translating it yields CASSPGLATPETQYF.

The chain couples TRBV28 to TRBJ2-3, with D perhaps TRBD1 or TRBD2 (5 bases each). CDR1 and CDR2 from the germline V gene are MDHEN and SYDVKM. This CDR3 has 16 amino acids. V was shortened by 5 bases and J by 4 bases, with 19 bases between the two germline ends. The CDR3 DNA is TGTGCCAGCAGTACCGGGGCAGGAGAACCCCCAGATACGCAGTATTTT. This encodes CASSTGAGEPPDTQYF.

The V gene is TRBV5-1, the J gene TRBJ2-7, with D possibly TRBD1 on 6 matching bases. The germline gives CDR1 SGHRS, CDR2 YFSETQ. The CDR3 loop spans 14 amino acids. Trimming removed 0 bases from V and 5 bases from J, with 12 bases in between. The CDR3 DNA reads as TGCGCCAGCAGCTTGGGACAGGCAACCCACGAGCAGTACTTC. Amino acid sequence: CASSLGQATHEQYF.

The rearrangement links TRBV5-1 to TRBJ2-5; D is undetermined. CDR3 length equals 13 residues. V was shortened by 2 bases and J by 3 bases, with 8 bases between the two germline ends. CDR1 SGHRS and CDR2 YFSETQ come from the germline V gene. The CDR3, as DNA: TGCGCCAGCAGCTTTGTTGGGGAAGAGACCCAGTACTTC. This sequence encodes CASSFVGEETQYF. The full variable domain, its missing parts supplied by reference TRBV5-1 and TRBJ2-5, is KAGVTQTPRYLIKTRGQQVTLSCSPISGHRSVSWYQQTPGQGLQFLFEYFSETQRNKGNFPGRFSGRQFSNSRSEMNVSTLELGDSALYLCASSFVGEETQYFGPGTRLLVL.

This clone has just one count. V gene TRBV7-8 combines with J gene TRBJ2-7; a weak D match, TRBD1 (5 bases). This CDR3 is built from 15 residues. The V and J ends lost 5 bases and 2 bases respectively, with 16 bases between them. Germline V gives CDR1 SGHVS, CDR2 FQNEAQ. The CDR3 region has the DNA TGTGCCAGCAGCCCTCCCCGTGTGGGGCCCTACGAGCAGTACTTC. Encoded protein: CASSPPRVGPYEQYF. The variable domain in full, with the rest retrieved from reference TRBV7-8 and TRBJ2-7, is GAGVSQSPRYKVAKRGQDVALRCDPISGHVSLFWYQQALGQGPEFLTYFQNEAQLDKSGLPSDRFFAERPEGSVSTLKIQRTQQEDSAVYLCASSPPRVGPYEQYFGPGTRLTVT.